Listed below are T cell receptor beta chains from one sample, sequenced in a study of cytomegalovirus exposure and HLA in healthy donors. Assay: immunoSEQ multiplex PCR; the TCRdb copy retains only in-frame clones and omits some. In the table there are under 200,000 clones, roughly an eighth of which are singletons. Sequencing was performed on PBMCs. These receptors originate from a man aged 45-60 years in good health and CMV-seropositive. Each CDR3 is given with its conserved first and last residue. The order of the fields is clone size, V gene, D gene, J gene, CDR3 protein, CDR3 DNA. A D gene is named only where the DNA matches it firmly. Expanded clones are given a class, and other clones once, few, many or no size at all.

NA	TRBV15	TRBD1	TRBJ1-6	CATSRVTGTGPFPSPLHF	TGTGCCACCAGCAGAGTTACCGGGACAGGGCCTTTCCCATCACCCCTCCACTTT
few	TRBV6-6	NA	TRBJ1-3	CASSPTTGSGNTIYF	TGTGCCAGCAGCCCAACGACAGGTTCGGGAAACACCATATATTTT
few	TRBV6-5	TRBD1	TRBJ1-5	CASSQTGNQPQHF	TGTGCCAGCAGCCAGACAGGGAATCAGCCCCAGCATTTT
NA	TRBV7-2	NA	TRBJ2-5	CASSLFNIGGKETQYF	TGTGCCAGCAGCTTATTCAATATTGGGGGGAAGGAGACCCAGTACTTC
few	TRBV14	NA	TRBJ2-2	CASSPERGGGGELFF	TGTGCCAGCAGCCCAGAGAGGGGAGGTGGCGGGGAGCTGTTTTTT
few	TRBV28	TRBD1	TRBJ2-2	CAIGQGRTGELFF	TGTGCCATCGGACAGGGAAGAACCGGGGAGCTGTTTTTT
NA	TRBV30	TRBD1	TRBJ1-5	CAWSPGQGTPKHF	TGTGCCTGGAGTCCTGGACAGGGTACGCCCAAGCATTTC
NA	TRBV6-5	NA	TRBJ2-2	CASSYLGGANGELFF	TGTGCCAGCAGTTACCTTGGCGGGGCGAACGGGGAGCTGTTTTTT
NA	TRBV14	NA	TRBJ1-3	CASSQAGNTIYF	TGTGCCAGCAGCCAAGCAGGGAACACCATATATTTT
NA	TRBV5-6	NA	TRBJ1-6	CASSFLVNSPLHF	TGTGCCAGCAGCTTCTTAGTAAATTCACCCCTCCACTTT
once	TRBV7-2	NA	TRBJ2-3	CASSLEGSGTDTQYF	TGTGCCAGCAGCTTAGAGGGGTCGGGCACAGATACGCAGTATTTT
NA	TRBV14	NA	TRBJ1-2	CASSTVANYGYTF	TGTGCCAGCAGCACAGTAGCTAACTATGGCTACACCTTC
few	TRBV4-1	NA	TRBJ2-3	CASRSGVSTDTQYF	TGCGCCAGCAGATCCGGGGTTAGCACAGATACGCAGTATTTT
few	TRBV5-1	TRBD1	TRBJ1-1	CASSKGQGFVEGEAFF	TGCGCCAGCAGCAAGGGACAGGGCTTCGTTGAGGGTGAAGCTTTCTTT
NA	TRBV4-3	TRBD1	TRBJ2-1	CASSLGTGSRNEQFF	TGCGCCAGCAGCCTGGGGACAGGGTCGAGGAATGAGCAGTTCTTC
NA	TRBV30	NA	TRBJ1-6	CAVGLAAPLHF	TGTGCTGTGGGCCTGGCTGCGCCCCTCCACTTT
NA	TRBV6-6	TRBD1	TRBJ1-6	CASVEGARNSPLHF	TGTGCCAGTGTTGAGGGGGCCCGTAATTCACCCCTCCACTTT
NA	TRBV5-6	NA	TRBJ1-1	CASRDITNTEAFF	TGTGCCAGCAGGGACATTACGAACACTGAAGCTTTCTTT
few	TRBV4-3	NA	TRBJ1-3	CASSPGTGNTIYF	TGCGCCAGCAGCCCCGGGACAGGAAACACCATATATTTT
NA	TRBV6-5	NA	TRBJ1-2	CASRPFYGANYGYTF	TGTGCCAGCAGACCCTTCTATGGAGCTAACTATGGCTACACCTTC
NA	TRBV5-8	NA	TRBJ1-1	CASSEGGNTEAFF	TGTGCCAGCAGCGAAGGGGGGAACACTGAAGCTTTCTTT
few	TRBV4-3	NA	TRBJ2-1	CASSQAQTTYNEQFF	TGCGCCAGCAGCCAAGCCCAGACAACCTACAATGAGCAGTTCTTC
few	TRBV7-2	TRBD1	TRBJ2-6	CASSLGQGRHSGANVLTF	TGTGCCAGCAGCTTAGGACAGGGGAGGCACTCTGGGGCCAACGTCCTGACTTTC
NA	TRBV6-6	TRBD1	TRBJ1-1	CASSHRGQNTEAFF	TGTGCCAGCAGTCACAGGGGCCAGAACACTGAAGCTTTCTTT
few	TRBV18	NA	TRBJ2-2	CASSPRSDPGTGELFF	TGTGCCAGCTCACCCCGATCAGACCCGGGCACCGGGGAGCTGTTTTTT
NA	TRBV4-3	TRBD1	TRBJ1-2	CASSPSGGYGYTF	TGCGCCAGCAGCCCTTCAGGGGGCTATGGCTACACCTTC
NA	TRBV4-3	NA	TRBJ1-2	CASSQDRSGYDGYTF	TGCGCCAGCAGCCAAGATCGATCAGGGTACGATGGCTACACCTTC
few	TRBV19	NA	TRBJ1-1	CASSPGGGNTEAFF	TGTGCCAGTAGCCCCGGGGGGGGGAACACTGAAGCTTTCTTT
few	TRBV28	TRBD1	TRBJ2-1	CATLLVQGAYNEQFF	TGTGCCACCCTCCTAGTACAGGGGGCTTACAATGAGCAGTTCTTC
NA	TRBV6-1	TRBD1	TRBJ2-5	CASSDGQGAETQYF	TGTGCCAGCAGTGATGGACAGGGGGCTGAGACCCAGTACTTC
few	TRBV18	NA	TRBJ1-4	CASSPGAAYYEKLFF	TGTGCCAGCTCACCAGGGGCGGCGTACTATGAAAAACTGTTTTTT
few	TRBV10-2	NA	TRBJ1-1	CASRPTDGNTEAFF	TGCGCCAGCAGGCCGACAGACGGTAACACTGAAGCTTTCTTT
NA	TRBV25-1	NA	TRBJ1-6	CASSGVPRPYNSPLHF	TGTGCCAGCAGTGGAGTCCCGAGGCCCTATAATTCACCCCTCCACTTT
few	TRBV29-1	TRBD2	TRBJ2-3	CSVELAGGLSTDTQYF	TGCAGCGTTGAACTAGCGGGGGGGCTTAGCACAGATACGCAGTATTTT
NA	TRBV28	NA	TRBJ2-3	CASSSNPTRSTDTQYF	TGTGCCAGCAGTTCTAATCCAACCCGGAGCACAGATACGCAGTATTTT
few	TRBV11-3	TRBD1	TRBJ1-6	CASSSGTGGNNSPLHF	TGTGCCAGCAGCTCGGGGACAGGGGGTAATAATTCACCCCTCCACTTT
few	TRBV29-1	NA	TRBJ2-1	CSVDLQGSYNEQFF	TGCAGCGTTGATCTACAGGGCTCCTACAATGAGCAGTTCTTC
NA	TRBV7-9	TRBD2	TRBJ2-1	CASSQGLVLDEQFF	TGTGCCAGCAGCCAGGGACTAGTCCTCGATGAGCAGTTCTTC
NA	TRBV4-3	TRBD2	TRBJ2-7	CASSQVAGSSYEQYF	TGCGCCAGCAGCCAGGTAGCGGGAAGCTCCTACGAGCAGTACTTC